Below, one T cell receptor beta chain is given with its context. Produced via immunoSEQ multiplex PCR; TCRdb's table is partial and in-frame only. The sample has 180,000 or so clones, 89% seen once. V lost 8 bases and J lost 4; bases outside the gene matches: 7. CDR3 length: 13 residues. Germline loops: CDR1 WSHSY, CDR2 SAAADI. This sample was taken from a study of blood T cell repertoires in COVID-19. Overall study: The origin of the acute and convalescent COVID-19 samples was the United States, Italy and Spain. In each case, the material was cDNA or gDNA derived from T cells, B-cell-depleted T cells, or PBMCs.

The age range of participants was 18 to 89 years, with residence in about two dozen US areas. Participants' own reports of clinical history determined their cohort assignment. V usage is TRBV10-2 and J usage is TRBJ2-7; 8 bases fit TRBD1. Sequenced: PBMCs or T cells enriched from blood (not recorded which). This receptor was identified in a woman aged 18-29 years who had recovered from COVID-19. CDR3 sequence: CASWMQGAYEQYF. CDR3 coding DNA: TGCGCCAGCTGGATGCAGGGGGCTTACGAGCAGTACTTC.